This entry lists 12 T cell receptor beta chains sequenced from one sample in a study of human T cells and chemical hapten exposure. Time point defined: patch test 3, about 24 weeks after DPC sensitization. The sample's treatment: therapeutic diphenylcyclopropenone sensitization with weekly scalp DPC. TCRdb itself ran the RACE reads through MiXCR, one entry per CDR3 protein. There are approximately 71,000 distinct CDR3 sequences in the sample; 8.5% to 14% occur only once, and roughly 1.5% lies in the top ten. The sequencing here drew on whole blood, taken in connection with sensitization to the hapten diphenylcyclopropenone (DPC). Every receptor here comes from a woman aged 45 to 65 with alopecia areata. Some clones in this sample may be carry-over from other donors' samples.

This clonotype showed up just a few times. V usage is TRBV5-1 and J usage is TRBJ1-1; D remains ambiguous. The germline gives CDR1 SGHRS, CDR2 YFSETQ. CDR3 length: 15 residues. Trimming cost V 0 bases and J 0 bases, with 9 bases left between them. This chain's CDR3 is CASSLASSLNTEAFF. The CDR3 DNA reads as TGCGCCAGCAGCTTGGCCTCCTCCCTGAACACTGAAGCTTTCTTT.

This clonotype was seen ten or more times. The rearrangement links TRBV7-2 to TRBJ2-3; D uncertain. This CDR3 region has 12 residues. V lost 3 bases to trimming and J lost 3 bases, with 4 bases between them. From germline, CDR1 is SGHTA and CDR2 FQGNSA. CDR3 loop: CASSFGTDTQYF. In DNA form, the CDR3 reads TGTGCCAGCAGCTTTGGAACAGATACGCAGTATTTT. The full variable domain, in which reference TRBV7-2 and TRBJ2-3 provide the parts outside the CDR3, is GAGVSQSPSNKVTEKGKDVELRCDPISGHTALYWYRQSLGQGLEFLIYFQGNSAPDKSGLPSDRFSAERTGGSVSTLTIQRTQQEDSAVYLCASSFGTDTQYFGPGTRLTVL.

This clonotype came up many times. The chain has TRBV12-3 or TRBV12-4 and TRBJ2-7, with D possibly being TRBD2 (5 bases). Trimming shortened V by 6 bases and J by 0 bases, and 12 bases separated the two germline ends. The CDR3 length is 14 residues. The CDR3 DNA reads as TGTGCCAGCAGCAAGCGGAGTAGCTCCTACGAGCAGTACTTC. Protein sequence: CASSKRSSSYEQYF.

This chain connects TRBV10-3 to TRBJ2-1; D not certain. The CDR3 totals 11 residues. Deletions cut 11 bases from V and 7 bases from J, with 12 bases between. Per the germline V gene, CDR1 is ENHRY and CDR2 is SYGVKD. The CDR3 here is CASALANEQFF. CDR3 DNA sequence: TGTGCCTCAGCCCTGGCTAATGAGCAGTTCTTC.

V is TRBV20-1 and J is TRBJ2-7; no reliable D call. V gave up 0 bases and J gave up 1 base, with 10 bases separating them. The length of the CDR3 is 14 residues. Germline values: CDR1 DFQATT, CDR2 SNEGSKA (reference sequence). The CDR3 DNA sequence: TGCAGTGCTAGAGATTCGCCTGGATCCTACGAGCAGTACTTC. Amino acid sequence: CSARDSPGSYEQYF.

J is TRBJ2-7 and V is TRBV18, with D uncertain. This CDR3 region has 13 residues. In germline, CDR1 is KGHSH, CDR2 LQKENI. Trimming took 0 bases from V and 4 from J, leaving 7 bases between them. CDR3 nucleotides: TGTGCCAGCTCACCACCAGGGTCGTACGAGCAGTACTTC. Its translation is CASSPPGSYEQYF.

The chain is built from TRBV27 and TRBJ2-1, with 12 bases that match TRBD2. Germline V CDR1 and CDR2: MNHEY, SMNVEV (reference sequence). This CDR3 is 15 amino acids long. With V trimmed by 6 bases and J by 7 bases, 7 bases remained unmatched. The CDR3 region is CASSLAGGLVNEQFF. The CDR3, as DNA: TGTGCCAGCAGCCTAGCGGGGGGGTTAGTAAATGAGCAGTTCTTC.

This clonotype has ten or more counts. The J gene is TRBJ2-7, the V gene TRBV20-1, with D perhaps TRBD1 or TRBD2 (6 bases each). This CDR3 has 16 amino acids. The germline CDR1 and CDR2 sequences are DFQATT and SNEGSKA (reference sequence). The ends were cut back, 0 bases at V and 2 bases at J, with 17 bases in the middle. CDR3 residues: CSARDLGGSYPYEQYF. Written as DNA, the CDR3 is TGCAGTGCTAGAGATCTCGGGGGCAGTTACCCCTACGAGCAGTACTTC.

The CDR3 here is CASRSTVSPLHF. For the CDR3, the DNA is TGTGCCAGCAGATCGACAGTTTCACCCCTCCACTTT. V and J are TRBV28 and TRBJ1-6; the D gene is possibly TRBD1 (5 bases). Germline V lookup: CDR1 MDHEN, CDR2 SYDVKM. V dropped 6 bases and J dropped 9 bases, with 9 bases sitting between them. The CDR3 contains 12 residues.

V gene TRBV18 combines with J gene TRBJ2-7, with D perhaps TRBD1 (6 bases). This CDR3 has 15 amino acids. V shed 3 bases and J shed 3 bases, with 15 bases lying between them. From germline, CDR1 is KGHSH and CDR2 LQKENI. CDR3 loop: CASSPSEDSYYEQYF. The CDR3 DNA is TGTGCCAGCTCACCCAGCGAGGACAGCTACTACGAGCAGTACTTC. Full variable domain (missing parts from reference TRBV18 and TRBJ2-7): NAGVMQNPRHLVRRRGQEARLRCSPMKGHSHVYWYRQLPEEGLKFMVYLQKENIIDESGMPKERFSAEFPKEGPSILRIQQVVRGDSAAYFCASSPSEDSYYEQYFGPGTRLTVT.

This clonotype was seen repeatedly, ten times or more. The rearrangement uses TRBV20-1 and TRBJ1-2, with D maybe TRBD1 (5 bases). The CDR3 consists of 12 residues. V was clipped by 0 bases and J by 8 bases, with 10 bases between them. Germline-derived CDR1 and CDR2 are DFQATT and SNEGSKA (reference sequence). The CDR3 region is CSARDPGYGYTF. Written as DNA, the CDR3 is TGCAGTGCTAGAGACCCAGGGTACGGCTACACCTTC.

This clonotype was observed a handful of times. The chain has TRBV11-2 and TRBJ2-5, with 14 bases fitting TRBD2. The trim removed 6 bases at V and 4 bases at J, leaving 7 bases unmatched. Germline CDR1 and CDR2: SGHAT and FQNNGV. This CDR3 is 16 amino acids long. CDR3 in amino acids: CASSSSGLAGVETQYF. The CDR3, as DNA: TGTGCCAGCAGTTCATCGGGACTAGCGGGGGTAGAGACCCAGTACTTC.